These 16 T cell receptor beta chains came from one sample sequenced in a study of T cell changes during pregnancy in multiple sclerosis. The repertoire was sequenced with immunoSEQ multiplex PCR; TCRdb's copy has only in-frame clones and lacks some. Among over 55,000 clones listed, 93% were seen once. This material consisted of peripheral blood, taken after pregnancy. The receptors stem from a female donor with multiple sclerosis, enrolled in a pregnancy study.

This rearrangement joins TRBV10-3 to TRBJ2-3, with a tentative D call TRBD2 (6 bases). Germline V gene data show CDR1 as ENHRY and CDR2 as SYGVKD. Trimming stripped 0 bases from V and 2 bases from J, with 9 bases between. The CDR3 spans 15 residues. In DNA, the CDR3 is TGTGCCATCAGTGAGTCGGAGCGGGCCACAGATACGCAGTATTTT. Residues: CAISESERATDTQYF.

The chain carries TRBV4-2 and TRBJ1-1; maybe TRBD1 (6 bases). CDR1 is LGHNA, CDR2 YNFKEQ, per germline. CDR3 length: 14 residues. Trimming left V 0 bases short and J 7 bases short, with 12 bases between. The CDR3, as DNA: TGTGCCAGCAGCCAAGATTCAGGGGTCGGTGAAGCTTTCTTT. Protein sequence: CASSQDSGVGEAFF.

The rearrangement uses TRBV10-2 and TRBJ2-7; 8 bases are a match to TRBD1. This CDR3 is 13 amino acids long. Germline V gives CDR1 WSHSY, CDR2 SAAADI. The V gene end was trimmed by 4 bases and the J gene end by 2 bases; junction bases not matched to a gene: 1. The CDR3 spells CASSGQGPYEQYF. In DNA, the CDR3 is TGCGCCAGCAGTGGACAGGGGCCCTACGAGCAGTACTTC.

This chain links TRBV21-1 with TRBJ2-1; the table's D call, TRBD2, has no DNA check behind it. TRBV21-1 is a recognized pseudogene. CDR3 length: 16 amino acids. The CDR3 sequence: CASSLTRSRSYNEQFF. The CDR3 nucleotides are TGTGCCAGCAGCTTGACGCGGTCCCGCTCCTACAATGAGCAGTTCTTC.

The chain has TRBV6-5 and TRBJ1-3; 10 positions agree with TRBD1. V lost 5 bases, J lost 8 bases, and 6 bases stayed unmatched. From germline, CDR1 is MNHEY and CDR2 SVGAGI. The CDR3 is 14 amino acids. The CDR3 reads CASSMTGGGHTIYF. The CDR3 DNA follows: TGTGCCAGCAGTATGACAGGGGGCGGACACACCATATATTTT.

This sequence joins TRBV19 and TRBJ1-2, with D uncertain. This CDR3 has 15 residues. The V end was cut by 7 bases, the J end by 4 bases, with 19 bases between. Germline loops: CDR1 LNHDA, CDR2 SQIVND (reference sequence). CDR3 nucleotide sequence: TGTGCCAGTAAGATTCGTGGTGAGAGCCCCTATGGCTACACCTTC. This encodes CASKIRGESPYGYTF.

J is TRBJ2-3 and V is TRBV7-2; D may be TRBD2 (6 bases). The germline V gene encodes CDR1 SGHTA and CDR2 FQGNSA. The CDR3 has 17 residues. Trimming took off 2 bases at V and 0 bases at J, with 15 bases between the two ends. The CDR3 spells CASSLRTPSASTDTQYF. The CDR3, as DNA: TGTGCCAGCAGCTTAAGAACCCCTAGCGCCAGCACAGATACGCAGTATTTT.

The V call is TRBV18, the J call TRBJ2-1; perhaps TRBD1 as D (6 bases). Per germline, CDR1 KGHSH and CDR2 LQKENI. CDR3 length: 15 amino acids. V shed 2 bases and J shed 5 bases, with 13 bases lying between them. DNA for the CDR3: TGTGCCAGCTCACCAAACCACAGGGCCGACAATGAGCAGTTCTTC. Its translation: CASSPNHRADNEQFF. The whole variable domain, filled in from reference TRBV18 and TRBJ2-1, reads NAGVMQNPRHLVRRRGQEARLRCSPMKGHSHVYWYRQLPEEGLKFMVYLQKENIIDESGMPKERFSAEFPKEGPSILRIQQVVRGDSAAYFCASSPNHRADNEQFFGPGTRLTVL.

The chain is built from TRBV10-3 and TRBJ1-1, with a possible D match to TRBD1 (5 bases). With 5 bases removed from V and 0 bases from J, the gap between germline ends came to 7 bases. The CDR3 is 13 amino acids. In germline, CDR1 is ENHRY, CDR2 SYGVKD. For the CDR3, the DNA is TGTGCCATCAGTACAGGCCTGAACACTGAAGCTTTCTTT. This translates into CAISTGLNTEAFF.

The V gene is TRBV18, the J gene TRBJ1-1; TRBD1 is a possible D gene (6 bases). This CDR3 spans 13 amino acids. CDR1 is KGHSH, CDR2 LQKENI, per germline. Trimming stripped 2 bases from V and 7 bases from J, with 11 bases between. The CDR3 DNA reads TGTGCCAGCTCACCATTCGGACAGTTTGAAGCTTTCTTT. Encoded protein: CASSPFGQFEAFF.

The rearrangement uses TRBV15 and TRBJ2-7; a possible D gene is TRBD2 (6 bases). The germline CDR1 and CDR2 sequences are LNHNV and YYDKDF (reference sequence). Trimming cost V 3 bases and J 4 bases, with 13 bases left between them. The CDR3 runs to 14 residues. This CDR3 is CATSSGGTLYEQYF. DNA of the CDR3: TGTGCCACCAGCAGTGGGGGGACTTTGTACGAGCAGTACTTC.

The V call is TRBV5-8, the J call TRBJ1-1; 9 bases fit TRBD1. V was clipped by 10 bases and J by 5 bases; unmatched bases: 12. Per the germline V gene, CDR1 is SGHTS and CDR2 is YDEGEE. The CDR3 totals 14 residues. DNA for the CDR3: TGTGCCGCGAACAAGAACAGGGGGCGGACTGAAGCTTTCTTT. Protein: CAANKNRGRTEAFF.

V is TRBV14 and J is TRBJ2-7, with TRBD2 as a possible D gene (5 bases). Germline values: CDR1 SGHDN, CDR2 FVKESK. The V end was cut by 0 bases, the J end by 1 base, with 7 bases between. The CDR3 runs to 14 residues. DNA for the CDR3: TGTGCCAGCAGCCAAGAGGAGGTGTCCTACGAGCAGTACTTC. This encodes CASSQEEVSYEQYF.

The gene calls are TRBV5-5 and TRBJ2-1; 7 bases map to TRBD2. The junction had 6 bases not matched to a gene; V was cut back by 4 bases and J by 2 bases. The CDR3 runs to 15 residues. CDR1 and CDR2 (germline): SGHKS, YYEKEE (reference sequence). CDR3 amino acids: CASSPSGTTYNEQFF. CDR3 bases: TGTGCCAGCAGCCCCAGCGGGACCACCTACAATGAGCAGTTCTTC.

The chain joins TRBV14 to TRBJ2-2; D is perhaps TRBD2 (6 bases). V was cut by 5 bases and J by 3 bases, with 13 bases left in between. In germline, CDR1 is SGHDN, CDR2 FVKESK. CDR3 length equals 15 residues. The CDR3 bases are TGTGCCAGCAGCACACGGGGGTCCTACACCGGGGAGCTGTTTTTT. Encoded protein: CASSTRGSYTGELFF.

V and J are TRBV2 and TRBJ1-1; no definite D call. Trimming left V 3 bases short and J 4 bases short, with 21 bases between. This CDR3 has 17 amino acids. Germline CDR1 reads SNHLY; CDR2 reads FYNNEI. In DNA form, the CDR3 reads TGTGCCAGCAGTGATTACAGATCACTAATCGAGGGCACTGAAGCTTTCTTT. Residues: CASSDYRSLIEGTEAFF.